The clone carrying this T cell receptor (beta chain) was recorded once. This entry comes from a study of blood T cell repertoires in COVID-19. TCRdb keeps only in-frame clones here, not all; method: immunoSEQ multiplex PCR. The table shows about 340,000 clones, with more than 85% occurring only once. Either two negative PCRs, clearance, or symptom resolution qualified Cohort 3 donors as recovered. CDR1 is SGHTA, CDR2 FQGNSA, per germline. Trimming took 5 bases from V and 0 from J; bases not matched to a gene: 10. The CDR3 runs to 16 residues. Sequences were obtained from PBMCs or T cells enriched from blood (not recorded which). This sequence joins TRBV7-2 and TRBJ2-7; 7 bases fit TRBD1. This clonotype was obtained from a woman in her 30s who had recovered from COVID-19. DNA for the CDR3: TGTGCCAGCAGCCTACAGGGGCTTGGGAGCTCCTACGAGCAGTACTTC. As protein: CASSLQGLGSSYEQYF.